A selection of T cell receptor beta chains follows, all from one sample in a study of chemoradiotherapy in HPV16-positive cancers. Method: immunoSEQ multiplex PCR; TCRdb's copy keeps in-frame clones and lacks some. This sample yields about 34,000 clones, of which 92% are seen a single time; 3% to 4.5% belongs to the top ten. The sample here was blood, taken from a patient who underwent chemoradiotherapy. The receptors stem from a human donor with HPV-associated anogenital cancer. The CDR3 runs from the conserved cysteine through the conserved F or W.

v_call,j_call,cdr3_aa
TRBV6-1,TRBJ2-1,CASDFYNEQFF
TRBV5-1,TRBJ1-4,CASSPQGIYNEKLFF
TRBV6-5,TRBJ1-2,CASSYRGPGYGYTF
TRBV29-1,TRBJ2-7,CSARPGTGEQYF
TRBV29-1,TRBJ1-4,CSADPGTGVYDEKLFF
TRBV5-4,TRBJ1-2,CASSNPRDLGYTF
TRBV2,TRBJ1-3,CASSRGNTIYF
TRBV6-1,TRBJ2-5,CASSEVLQETQYF
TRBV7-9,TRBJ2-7,CASSLGAGVSYEQYF
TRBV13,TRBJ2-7,CASTANKGQDKQVFYEQYF
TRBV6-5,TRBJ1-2,CASTPGQYYGYTF
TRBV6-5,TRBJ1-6,CASSYEGRDSPLHF